This passage covers 24 T cell receptor beta chains from one sample sequenced in a study of T cells in Graves' hyperthyroidism and ophthalmopathy. TCR beta CDR3 sequences were amplified from RNA transcripts. TCR CDR3 regions were first amplified by RT-PCR with HTBI primers. TCRdb used MiXCR to reprocess the multiplex PCR reads, holding one entry per CDR3 protein. Of about 590,000 distinct CDR3 sequences in the sample, 15% to 19% were seen once. Input material: blood. The receptor source for this set is a woman in her 30s with Graves' hyperthyroidism.

This clonotype was found a few times. The chain employs TRBV19 and TRBJ2-3, with TRBD2 matching 12 bases. Per germline, CDR1 LNHDA and CDR2 SQIVND (reference sequence). The V and J ends lost 1 base and 4 bases, in that order; junction bases with no gene match: 0. The CDR3 loop spans 15 amino acids. CDR3 coding DNA: TGTGCCAGTAGTATAGGACTAGCGGGAGCAGATACGCAGTATTTT. This codes for CASSIGLAGADTQYF.

V usage is TRBV5-1 and J usage is TRBJ2-7; D might be TRBD1 (6 bases). CDR1 is SGHRS, CDR2 YFSETQ, per germline. With 4 bases removed from V and 3 bases from J, the gap between germline ends came to 20 bases. The CDR3 is 16 amino acids. CDR3 in amino acids: CASSPTETGLVYEQYF. CDR3 coding DNA: TGCGCCAGCAGCCCGACTGAGACAGGACTGGTCTACGAGCAGTACTTC.

This clonotype has a count of ten or more. This chain connects TRBV29-1 to TRBJ2-3; D unresolved. The CDR3 consists of 12 residues. The germline V gene has CDR1 SQVTM and CDR2 ANQGSEA. V was pared by 3 bases and J by 0 bases, with 4 bases between. The CDR3 spells CSVDASTDTQYF. CDR3 sequence (DNA): TGCAGCGTTGACGCCAGCACAGATACGCAGTATTTT.

The table lists this clonotype with a few counts. The gene calls are TRBV28 and TRBJ1-2; 7 positions match TRBD1. CDR3 length equals 17 residues. V trimming: 2 bases; J trimming: 1 base; junction bases outside the gene matches: 10. The V gene's germline CDR1 is MDHEN and CDR2 SYDVKM. This chain's CDR3 is CASSLGGGTDINYGYTF. The DNA for the CDR3 is TGTGCCAGCAGTTTAGGGGGTGGGACAGACATTAACTATGGCTACACCTTC.

This clonotype showed up many times. The gene calls are TRBV20-1 and TRBJ2-3; 14 nucleotides agree with TRBD2. CDR1 is DFQATT, CDR2 SNEGSKA, per germline (reference sequence). The CDR3 has 15 amino acids. V dropped 6 bases and J dropped 4; count of bases not matched to a gene: 6. The CDR3 DNA follows: TGCAGTGCAATCCGACTAGCGGGAGGGCCAGATACGCAGTATTTT. As protein: CSAIRLAGGPDTQYF.

This clonotype was recorded many times. This chain joins TRBV13 and TRBJ2-7; possibly TRBD1 for D (6 bases). CDR1 is PRHDT, CDR2 FYEKMQ, per germline (reference sequence). The CDR3 contains 16 residues. Trimming took off 2 bases at V and 3 bases at J, with 17 bases between the two ends. The CDR3 sequence is CASSLSDGGSLYEQYF. In DNA form, the CDR3 reads TGTGCCAGCAGCTTATCGGATGGGGGCTCACTCTACGAGCAGTACTTC.

This clonotype was detected a few times. The chain recombines TRBV2 with TRBJ1-4; 7 bases align to TRBD1. Trimming removed 4 bases from V and 3 bases from J; junction bases left unmatched: 8. The CDR3 length is 16 residues. Germline V gene data show CDR1 as SNHLY and CDR2 as FYNNEI. The CDR3 is CASSAYTGAPNEKLFF. CDR3 in DNA: TGTGCCAGCAGTGCGTATACAGGGGCGCCTAATGAAAAACTGTTTTTT.

This rearrangement joins TRBV29-1 to TRBJ2-5; TRBD1 matches 7 bases. This CDR3 is built from 13 residues. J gave up 5 bases and V 6 bases, and 9 bases lay outside the gene matches. Germline values: CDR1 SQVTM, CDR2 ANQGSEA. In DNA, the CDR3 is TGCAGCGTCGCAACAGGGGCAGGGGAGACCCAGTACTTC. It translates to CSVATGAGETQYF.

This clonotype was seen at least ten times. The chain employs TRBV28 and TRBJ1-5, with a weak D call TRBD1 (5 bases). V was trimmed by 2 bases and J by 7 bases, leaving 12 bases between them. The length of the CDR3 is 14 residues. Germline assignment: CDR1 MDHEN and CDR2 SYDVKM. CDR3 region: CASSLVGDGQPQHF. The CDR3 bases are TGTGCCAGCAGTTTAGTCGGGGACGGCCAGCCCCAGCATTTT. The complete variable domain, with remaining parts taken from reference TRBV28 and TRBJ1-5, reads DVKVTQSSRYLVKRTGEKVFLECVQDMDHENMFWYRQDPGLGLRLIYFSYDVKMKEKGDIPEGYSVSREKKERFSLILESASTNQTSMYLCASSLVGDGQPQHFGDGTRLSIL.

Points on this clonotype: With a much larger clone just one base away, this may be a read error. V usage is TRBV5-1 and J usage is TRBJ2-1; 9 bases map to TRBD1. Trimming took 7 bases from V and 9 from J; bases not matched to a gene: 8. Germline V lookup: CDR1 SGHRS, CDR2 YFSETQ. The CDR3 has 13 residues. The chain's CDR3 is CASGEGTGSEQFF. The CDR3 nucleotides are TGCGCCAGCGGCGAAGGGACAGGGAGTGAGCAGTTCTTC. The full variable domain, its missing parts supplied by reference TRBV5-1 and TRBJ2-1, is KAGVTQTPRYLIKTRGQQVTLSCSPISGHRSVSWYQQTPGQGLQFLFEYFSETQRNKGNFPGRFSGRQFSNSRSEMNVSTLELGDSALYLCASGEGTGSEQFFGPGTRLTVL.

This clonotype was observed a handful of times. V usage is TRBV11-2 and J usage is TRBJ2-3; 14 nucleotides align to TRBD2. The CDR3 runs to 13 residues. J was trimmed by 8 bases and V by 5 bases; bases with no gene match: 0. The germline V gene encodes CDR1 SGHAT and CDR2 FQNNGV. The CDR3 nucleotides are TGTGCCAGCAGCGGACTAGCGGGGGGTACGCAGTATTTT. It encodes CASSGLAGGTQYF.

This clonotype was found many times. The CDR3 DNA sequence: TGCAGTGGGACTAGCGGGAGCTACGAGCAGTACTTC. Residues: CSGTSGSYEQYF. The gene calls are TRBV20-1 and TRBJ2-7; TRBD2 matches at 13 bases. The CDR3 consists of 12 residues. From germline, CDR1 is DFQATT and CDR2 SNEGSKA (reference sequence). With V trimmed by 7 bases and J by 3 bases, 0 bases remained unmatched.

The rearrangement uses TRBV4-1 and TRBJ2-5; D is ambiguous. The CDR3 spans 13 residues. Germline lookup yields CDR1 MGHRA and CDR2 YSYEKL. Deletions cut 0 bases from V and 4 bases from J, with 6 bases between. CDR3 DNA: TGCGCCAGCAGCCAAGAGAGCGCAGAGACCCAGTACTTC. Translation: CASSQESAETQYF.

This clonotype has a handful of counts. The chain is built from TRBV14 and TRBJ2-7; D may be TRBD1 (6 bases). The V end lost 4 bases, the J end lost 5 bases, and 15 bases lay between the germline ends. The CDR3 extends over 14 amino acids. Germline-derived CDR1 and CDR2 are SGHDN and FVKESK. CDR3 residues: CASSPDGGWNEQYF. The CDR3 region has the DNA TGTGCCAGCAGCCCCGATGGGGGCTGGAACGAGCAGTACTTC.

A word on this clonotype: A much larger clone differs from this one at a single base, so this may be a read error. This chain joins TRBV7-2 and TRBJ2-7; 9 bases align to TRBD2. The CDR3 has 15 amino acids. CDR1 and CDR2 (germline): SGHTA, FQGNSA. In DNA form, the CDR3 reads TGTGCCAGCGGCTTTGATAGCGGGAGTAACTACGAGCAGTACTTC. Protein product: CASGFDSGSNYEQYF.

The CDR3 nucleotides read TGCAGTGCTAGAGCCCCAGCGGGAGGGACCTACGAGCAGTACTTC. Translating gives CSARAPAGGTYEQYF. The chain combines TRBV20-1 with TRBJ2-7; TRBD2 agrees at 10 bases. The CDR3 runs 15 residues. Losses at the gene ends were 1 base for V and 2 bases for J; bases not matched to a gene: 5. CDR1 is DFQATT, CDR2 SNEGSKA, per germline (reference sequence).

This clonotype was detected a few times. At one end the junction does not follow the germline gene, possibly because of a read error. The rearrangement joins TRBV7-6 to TRBJ1-3; D is perhaps TRBD1 (6 bases). The CDR3 has 15 amino acids. CDR1 is SGHVS, CDR2 FNYEAQ, per germline. CDR3 DNA: TGTGCCAGCAGCTCGCCGGGGGGCTCTCGAAACACCATATATTTT. It specifies CASSSPGGSRNTIYF.

This clonotype occurred many times. The chain joins TRBV7-2 to TRBJ2-3; D is possibly TRBD2 (6 bases). Per the germline V gene, CDR1 is SGHTA and CDR2 is FQGNSA. V was trimmed by 5 bases and J by 2 bases, leaving 14 bases between them. This CDR3 has 15 residues. Here the CDR3 reads CASSAGLRDTDTQYF. The CDR3 DNA is TGTGCCAGCAGCGCGGGACTTCGTGACACAGATACGCAGTATTTT.

The CDR3 sequence: CASSRWSGTSGRAYNEQFF. The CDR3 nucleotides are TGTGCCAGCAGCCGTTGGTCCGGGACTAGCGGGAGGGCCTACAATGAGCAGTTCTTC. The chain combines TRBV7-9 with TRBJ2-1; 16 positions agree with TRBD2. V shed 5 bases, J shed 2 bases, and the junction held 9 bases outside the gene matches. The CDR3 spans 19 residues. Germline lookup yields CDR1 SEHNR and CDR2 FQNEAQ (reference sequence).

Many counts were recorded for this clonotype. The chain is built from TRBV7-2 and TRBJ1-1; 8 bases agree with TRBD1. V lost 5 bases to trimming and J lost 11 bases; unmatched junction nucleotides: 10. Germline V lookup: CDR1 SGHTA, CDR2 FQGNSA. The CDR3 contains 13 residues. The CDR3 DNA is TGTGCCAGCAGCCCGCGACAGGGGATTGTGGCTTTCTTT. It yields the protein CASSPRQGIVAFF.

In this sample, this clonotype turned up many times. One junction end does not reproduce the germline sequence, and a read error may be involved. The chain joins TRBV7-2 to TRBJ2-1; the match to TRBD2 covers 10 bases. The CDR3 contains 17 residues. The V gene's germline CDR1 is SGHTA and CDR2 FQGNSA. The CDR3 DNA is TGTGCCAGCAGATTAGAATGGTGGCTAGCGGGAGATGTGGTCCAGTTCTTC. This codes for CASRLEWWLAGDVVQFF.

The rearrangement joins TRBV5-1 to TRBJ2-5; D ambiguous. This CDR3 has 14 amino acids. Germline CDR1 and CDR2: SGHRS and YFSETQ. V was pared by 3 bases and J by 3 bases, with 12 bases between. The CDR3 DNA reads as TGCGCCAGCAGCTCTCTAACTAACGAAGAGACCCAGTACTTC. It encodes CASSSLTNEETQYF.

This chain links TRBV6-2 or TRBV6-3 with TRBJ2-1; D is unclear. The CDR3 contains 15 residues. The ends were cut back, 6 bases at V and 4 bases at J, with 16 bases in the middle. The germline gives CDR1 MNHEY, CDR2 SVGEGT. The CDR3 region is CASREGPGAYNEQFF. DNA for the CDR3: TGTGCCAGCAGAGAAGGACCAGGAGCTTACAATGAGCAGTTCTTC.

This clonotype has ten or more counts. The chain recombines TRBV20-1 with TRBJ2-3, with 8 bases fitting TRBD2. The CDR3 totals 17 residues. In germline, CDR1 is DFQATT, CDR2 SNEGSKA (reference sequence). The V gene end was trimmed by 0 bases and the J gene end by 2 bases; junction bases not matched to a gene: 10. CDR3 region: CSARDPAGDGLTDTQYF. CDR3 DNA sequence: TGCAGTGCTAGAGATCCAGCGGGAGATGGACTCACAGATACGCAGTATTTT.